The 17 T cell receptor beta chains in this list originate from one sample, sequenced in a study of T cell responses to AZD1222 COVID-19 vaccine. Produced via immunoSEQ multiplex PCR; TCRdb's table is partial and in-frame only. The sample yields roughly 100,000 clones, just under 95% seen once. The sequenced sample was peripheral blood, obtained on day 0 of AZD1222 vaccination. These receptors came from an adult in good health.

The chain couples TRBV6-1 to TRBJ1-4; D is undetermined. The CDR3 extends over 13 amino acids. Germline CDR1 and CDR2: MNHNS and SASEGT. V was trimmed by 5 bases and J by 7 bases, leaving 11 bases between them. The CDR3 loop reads CASSLRRAEKLFF. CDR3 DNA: TGTGCCAGCAGTTTAAGGCGAGCTGAAAAACTGTTTTTT.

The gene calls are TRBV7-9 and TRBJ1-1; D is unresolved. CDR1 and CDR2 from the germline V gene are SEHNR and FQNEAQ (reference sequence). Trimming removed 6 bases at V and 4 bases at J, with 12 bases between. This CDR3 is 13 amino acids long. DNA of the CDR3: TGTGCCAGCAGTCTTGAGGGAAGCACTGAAGCTTTCTTT. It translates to CASSLEGSTEAFF.

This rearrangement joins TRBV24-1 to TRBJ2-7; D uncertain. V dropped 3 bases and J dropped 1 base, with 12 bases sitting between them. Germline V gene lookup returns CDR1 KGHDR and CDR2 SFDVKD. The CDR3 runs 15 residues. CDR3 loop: CATSDPRTRSYEQYF. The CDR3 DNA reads TGTGCCACCAGTGATCCCCGTACGAGGTCCTACGAGCAGTACTTC.

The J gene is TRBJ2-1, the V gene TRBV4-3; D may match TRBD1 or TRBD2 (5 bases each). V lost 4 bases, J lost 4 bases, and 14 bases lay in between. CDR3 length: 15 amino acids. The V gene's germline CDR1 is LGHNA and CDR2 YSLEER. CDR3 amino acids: CASSPLRGAYNEQFF. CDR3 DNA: TGCGCCAGCAGCCCCTTGCGAGGGGCTTACAATGAGCAGTTCTTC.

The CDR3 nucleotides read TGTGCCAGCGTGGACTTGAGTAATTCACCCCTCCACTTT. This encodes CASVDLSNSPLHF. The chain links TRBV28 to TRBJ1-6; D is uncertain. CDR3 length: 13 residues. V was trimmed by 8 bases and J by 6 bases, leaving 11 bases between them. The germline V gene has CDR1 MDHEN and CDR2 SYDVKM.

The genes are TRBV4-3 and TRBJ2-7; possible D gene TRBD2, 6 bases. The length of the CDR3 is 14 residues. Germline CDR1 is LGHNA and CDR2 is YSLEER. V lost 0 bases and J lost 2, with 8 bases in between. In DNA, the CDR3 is TGCGCCAGCAGCCAAGATGGGGGGACCTACGAGCAGTACTTC. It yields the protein CASSQDGGTYEQYF.

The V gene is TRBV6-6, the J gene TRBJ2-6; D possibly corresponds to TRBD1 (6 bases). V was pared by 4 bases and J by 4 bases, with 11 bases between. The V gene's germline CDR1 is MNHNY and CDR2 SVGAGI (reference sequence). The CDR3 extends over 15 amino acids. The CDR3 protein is CASSSRGAGANVLTF. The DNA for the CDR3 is TGTGCCAGCAGTTCCAGGGGTGCCGGGGCCAACGTCCTGACTTTC.

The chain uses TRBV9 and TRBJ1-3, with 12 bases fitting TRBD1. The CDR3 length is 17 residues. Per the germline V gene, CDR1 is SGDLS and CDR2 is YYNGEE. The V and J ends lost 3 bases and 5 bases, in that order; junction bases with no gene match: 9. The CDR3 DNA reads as TGTGCCAGCAGCGCCGGGCCGGGACAGGGGGCCCGAAACACCATATATTTT. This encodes CASSAGPGQGARNTIYF.

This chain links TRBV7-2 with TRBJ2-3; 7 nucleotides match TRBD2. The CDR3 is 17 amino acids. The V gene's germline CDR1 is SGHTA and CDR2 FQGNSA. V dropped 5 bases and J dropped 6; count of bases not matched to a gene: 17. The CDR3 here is CASSPSGGDLGADTQYF. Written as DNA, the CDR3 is TGTGCCAGCAGCCCTAGTGGGGGGGACCTTGGGGCGGATACGCAGTATTTT. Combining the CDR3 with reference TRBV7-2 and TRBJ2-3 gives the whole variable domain GAGVSQSPSNKVTEKGKDVELRCDPISGHTALYWYRQSLGQGLEFLIYFQGNSAPDKSGLPSDRFSAERTGGSVSTLTIQRTQQEDSAVYLCASSPSGGDLGADTQYFGPGTRLTVL.

The CDR3, as DNA: TGTGCCAGTAGTATAGAGTTCGAATTGAGGGGAGAACTGTTTTTT. It is translated as CASSIEFELRGELFF. V usage is TRBV19 and J usage is TRBJ1-4; perhaps TRBD1 as D (5 bases). The V gene's germline CDR1 is LNHDA and CDR2 SQIVND (reference sequence). The CDR3 is 15 amino acids. Trimming pared 0 bases from V and 12 bases from J, leaving 17 bases between.

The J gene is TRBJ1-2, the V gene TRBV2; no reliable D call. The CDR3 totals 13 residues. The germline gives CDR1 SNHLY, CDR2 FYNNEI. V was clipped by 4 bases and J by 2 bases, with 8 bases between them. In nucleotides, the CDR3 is TGTGCCAGCAGTGTATGGCTAAACTATGGCTACACCTTC. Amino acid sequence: CASSVWLNYGYTF.

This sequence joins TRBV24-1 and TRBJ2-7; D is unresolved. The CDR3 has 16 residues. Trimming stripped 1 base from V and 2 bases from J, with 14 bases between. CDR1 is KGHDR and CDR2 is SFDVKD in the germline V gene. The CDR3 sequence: CATSDLRWGLAYEQYF. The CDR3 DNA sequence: TGTGCCACCAGTGATTTACGCTGGGGTCTCGCCTACGAGCAGTACTTC.

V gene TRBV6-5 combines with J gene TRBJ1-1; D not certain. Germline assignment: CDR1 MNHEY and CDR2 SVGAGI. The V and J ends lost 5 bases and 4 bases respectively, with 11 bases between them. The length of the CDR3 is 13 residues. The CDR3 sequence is CASSLRGSTEAFF. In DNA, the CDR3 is TGTGCCAGCAGTCTTCGAGGCAGCACTGAAGCTTTCTTT.

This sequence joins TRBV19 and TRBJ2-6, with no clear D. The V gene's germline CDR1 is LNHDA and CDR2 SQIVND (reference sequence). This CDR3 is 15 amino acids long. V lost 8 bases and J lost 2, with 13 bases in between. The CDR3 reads CASSTVGTGANVLTF. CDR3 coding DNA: TGTGCCAGTTCCACCGTAGGGACTGGGGCCAACGTCCTGACTTTC.

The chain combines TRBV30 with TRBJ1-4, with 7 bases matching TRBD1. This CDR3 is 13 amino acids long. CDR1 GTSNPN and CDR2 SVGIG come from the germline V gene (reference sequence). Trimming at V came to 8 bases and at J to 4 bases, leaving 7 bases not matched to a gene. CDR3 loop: CARRGQSNEKLFF. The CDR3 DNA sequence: TGTGCCCGCCGGGGACAGAGTAATGAAAAACTGTTTTTT.

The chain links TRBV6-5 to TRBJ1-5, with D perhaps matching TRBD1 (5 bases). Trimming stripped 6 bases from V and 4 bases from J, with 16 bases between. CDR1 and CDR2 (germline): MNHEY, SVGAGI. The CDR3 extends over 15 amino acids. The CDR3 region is CASRQTGVTNQPQHF. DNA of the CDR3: TGTGCCAGCAGGCAGACGGGGGTTACTAATCAGCCCCAGCATTTT.

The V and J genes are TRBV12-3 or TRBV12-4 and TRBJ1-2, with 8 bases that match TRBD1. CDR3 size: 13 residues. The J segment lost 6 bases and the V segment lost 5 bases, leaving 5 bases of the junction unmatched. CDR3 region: CASSLQGAHGYTF. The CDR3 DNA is TGTGCCAGCAGTCTTCAGGGGGCGCATGGCTACACCTTC.